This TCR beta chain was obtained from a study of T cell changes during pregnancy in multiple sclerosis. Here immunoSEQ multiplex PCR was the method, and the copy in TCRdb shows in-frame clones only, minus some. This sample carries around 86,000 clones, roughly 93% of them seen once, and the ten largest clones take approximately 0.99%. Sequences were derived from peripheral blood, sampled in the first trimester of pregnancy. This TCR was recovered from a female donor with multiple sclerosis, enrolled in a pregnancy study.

The CDR3 nucleotides read TGTGCCAGTAGTTTGGTCGGCGGACAGGGGACCTACGAGCAGTACTTC. This codes for CASSLVGGQGTYEQYF. This chain connects TRBV19 to TRBJ2-7; 9 bases are shared with TRBD1. Germline trimming cut 5 bases from V and 2 bases from J; bases unmatched to any gene: 10. Germline V gene sequence: CDR1 LNHDA, CDR2 SQIVND (reference sequence). CDR3 size: 16 residues.